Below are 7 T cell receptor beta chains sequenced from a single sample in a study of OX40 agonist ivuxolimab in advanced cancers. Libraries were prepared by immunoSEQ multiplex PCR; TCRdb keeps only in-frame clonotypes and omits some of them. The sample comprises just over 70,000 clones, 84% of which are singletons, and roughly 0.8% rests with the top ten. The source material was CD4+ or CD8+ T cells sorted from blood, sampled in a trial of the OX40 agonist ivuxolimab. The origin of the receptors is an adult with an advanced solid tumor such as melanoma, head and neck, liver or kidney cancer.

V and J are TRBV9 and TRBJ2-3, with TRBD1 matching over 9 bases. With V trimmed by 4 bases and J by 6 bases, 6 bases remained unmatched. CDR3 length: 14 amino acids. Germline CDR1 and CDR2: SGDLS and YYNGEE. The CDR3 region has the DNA TGTGCCAGCAGCACGGGACAGGGCAAGGATACGCAGTATTTT. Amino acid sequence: CASSTGQGKDTQYF.

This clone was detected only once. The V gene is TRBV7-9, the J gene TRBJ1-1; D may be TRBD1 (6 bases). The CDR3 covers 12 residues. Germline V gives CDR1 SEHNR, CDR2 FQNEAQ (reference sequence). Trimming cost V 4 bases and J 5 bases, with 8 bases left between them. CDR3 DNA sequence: TGTGCCAGCAGCTCCACAGGGACTGAAGCTTTCTTT. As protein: CASSSTGTEAFF.

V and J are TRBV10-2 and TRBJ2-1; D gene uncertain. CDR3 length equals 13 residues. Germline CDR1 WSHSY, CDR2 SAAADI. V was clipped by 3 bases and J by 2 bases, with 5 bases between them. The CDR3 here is CASSDGPYNEQFF. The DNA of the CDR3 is TGCGCCAGCAGTGATGGGCCCTACAATGAGCAGTTCTTC.

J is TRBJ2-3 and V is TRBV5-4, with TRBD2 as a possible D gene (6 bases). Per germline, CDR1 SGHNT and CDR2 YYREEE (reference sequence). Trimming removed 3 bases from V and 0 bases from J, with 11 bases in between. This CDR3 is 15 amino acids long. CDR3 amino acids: CASSSGRPSTDTQYF. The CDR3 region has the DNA TGTGCCAGCAGCTCGGGGAGGCCCAGCACAGATACGCAGTATTTT.

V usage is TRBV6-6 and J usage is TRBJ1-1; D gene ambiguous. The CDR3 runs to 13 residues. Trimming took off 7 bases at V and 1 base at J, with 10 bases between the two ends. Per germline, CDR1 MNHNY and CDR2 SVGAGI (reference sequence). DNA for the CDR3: TGTGCCAGCACCGCAATAAGGAACACTGAAGCTTTCTTT. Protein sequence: CASTAIRNTEAFF.

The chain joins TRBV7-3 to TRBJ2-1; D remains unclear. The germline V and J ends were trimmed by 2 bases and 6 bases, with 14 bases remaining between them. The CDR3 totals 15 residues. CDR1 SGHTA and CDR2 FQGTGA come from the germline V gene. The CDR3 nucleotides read TGTGCCAGCAGCTTAGCAGCAGCGTCGAGCAATGAGCAGTTCTTC. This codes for CASSLAAASSNEQFF.

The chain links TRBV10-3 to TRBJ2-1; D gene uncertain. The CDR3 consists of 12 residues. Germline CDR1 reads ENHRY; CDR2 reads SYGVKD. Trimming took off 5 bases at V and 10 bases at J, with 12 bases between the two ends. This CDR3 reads CAISPLGDEQFF. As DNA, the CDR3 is TGTGCCATCAGTCCTCTAGGAGACGAGCAGTTCTTC.